This TCR beta chain was recovered during a study of T cell responses to AZD1222 COVID-19 vaccine. Sequencing used immunoSEQ multiplex PCR; TCRdb keeps in-frame clones, though not all of them. The table lists 140,000 to 150,000 clones, around 85% of them singletons. The CDR3 sequence is 12 residues long. CDR1 SNHLY and CDR2 FYNNEI come from the germline V gene. V dropped 9 bases and J dropped 4 bases, with 11 bases sitting between them. This TCR was sampled from an adult in good health. This chain joins TRBV2 and TRBJ2-3; possible D gene TRBD2, 6 bases. This sample comprised peripheral blood, obtained on day 0 of AZD1222 vaccination. In DNA, the CDR3 is TGTGCCAGGGGAGGCGTAGCAGATACGCAGTATTTT. Protein product: CARGGVADTQYF. Variable domain in full (rest from reference TRBV2 and TRBJ2-3): EPEVTQTPSHQVTQMGQEVILRCVPISNHLYFYWYRQILGQKVEFLVSFYNNEISEKSEIFDDQFSVERPDGSNFTLKIRSTKLEDSAMYFCARGGVADTQYFGPGTRLTVL.